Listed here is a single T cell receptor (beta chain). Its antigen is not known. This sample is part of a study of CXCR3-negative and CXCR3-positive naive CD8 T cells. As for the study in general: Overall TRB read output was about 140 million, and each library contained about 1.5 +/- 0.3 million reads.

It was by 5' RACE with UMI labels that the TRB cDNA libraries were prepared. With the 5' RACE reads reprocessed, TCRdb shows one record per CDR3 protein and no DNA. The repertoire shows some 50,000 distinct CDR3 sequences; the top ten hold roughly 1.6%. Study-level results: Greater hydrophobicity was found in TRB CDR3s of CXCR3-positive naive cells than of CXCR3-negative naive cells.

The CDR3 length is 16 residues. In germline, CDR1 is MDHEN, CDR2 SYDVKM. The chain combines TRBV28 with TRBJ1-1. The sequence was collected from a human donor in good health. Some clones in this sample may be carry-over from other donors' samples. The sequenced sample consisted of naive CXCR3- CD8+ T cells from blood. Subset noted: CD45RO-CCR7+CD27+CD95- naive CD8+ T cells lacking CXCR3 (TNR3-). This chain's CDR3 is CASSSDHRVENTEAFF.